This T cell receptor (beta chain) was identified in a study of blood T cell repertoires in COVID-19. Study information: The cDNA or gDNA used as material had been derived from T cells, B-cell-depleted T cells, or PBMCs.

Repertoires were generated with immunoSEQ multiplex PCR, while TCRdb's copy carries only in-frame clones and drops some. The table has 140,000 to 150,000 clones, 75% to 90% seen once. The CDR3 is made up of 14 amino acids. V lost 6 bases and J lost 4; bases outside the gene matches: 7. Germline CDR1 PRHDT, CDR2 FYEKMQ (reference sequence). The chain joins TRBV13 to TRBJ2-7; 9 positions agree with TRBD2. This clonotype was sampled from a woman in her fifties or sixties with active COVID-19. Specimen: peripheral blood. For the CDR3, the DNA is TGTGCCAGCAGATTTAGCGGGAGCTTGTACGAGCAGTACTTC. Protein: CASRFSGSLYEQYF.